Below are 23 T cell receptor beta chains sequenced from a single sample in a study of blood T cell repertoires in COVID-19. The assay was immunoSEQ multiplex PCR, and TCRdb's table has in-frame clones only and misses some. Counted here are about 370,000 clones, roughly 90% occurring once; the ten biggest clones make up 1.5% to 2%. The source material was PBMCs or T cells enriched from blood (not recorded which). These TCRs come from a woman aged 25 to 45 who had recovered from COVID-19.

The V call is TRBV7-9, the J call TRBJ2-2, with D possibly TRBD2 on 6 matching bases. The V gene lost 0 bases and the J gene lost 3 bases, with 8 bases spanning the gap. The germline CDR1 and CDR2 sequences are SEHNR and FQNEAQ (reference sequence). This CDR3 is built from 15 residues. The CDR3 loop is CASSLASGYTGELFF. As DNA, the CDR3 is TGTGCCAGCAGCTTAGCTAGCGGATACACCGGGGAGCTGTTTTTT. Based on the CDR3 plus reference TRBV7-9 and TRBJ2-2, the full variable domain is DTGVSQNPRHKITKRGQNVTFRCDPISEHNRLYWYRQTLGQGPEFLTYFQNEAQLEKSRLLSDRFSAERPKGSFSTLEIQRTEQGDSAMYLCASSLASGYTGELFFGEGSRLTVL.

The chain links TRBV30 to TRBJ1-1; tentative D call: TRBD1 (5 bases). Trimming pared 7 bases from V and 1 base from J, leaving 10 bases between. Looked up from germline, CDR1 is GTSNPN and CDR2 is SVGIG (reference sequence). The CDR3 is made up of 12 amino acids. The CDR3 coding sequence is TGTGCCTTGGACACCACGAACACTGAAGCTTTCTTT. Translated, it gives CALDTTNTEAFF.

This clone was recorded once. DNA of the CDR3: TGTGCCTGGAGTATTCGGGGGAGAGAGACCCAGTACTTC. Protein product: CAWSIRGRETQYF. V and J are TRBV30 and TRBJ2-5; TRBD2 is a possible D gene (6 bases). This CDR3 region has 13 residues. Deletions cut 2 bases from V and 4 bases from J, with 11 bases between. In germline, CDR1 is GTSNPN, CDR2 SVGIG (reference sequence).

The V and J genes are TRBV5-4 and TRBJ2-1; 8 bases align to TRBD1. CDR3 length: 16 amino acids. V dropped 3 bases and J dropped 2; count of bases not matched to a gene: 7. Germline lookup yields CDR1 SGHNT and CDR2 YYREEE (reference sequence). The CDR3: CASSSQGVSPYNEQFF. Written as DNA, the CDR3 is TGTGCCAGCAGCTCACAGGGGGTCTCACCCTACAATGAGCAGTTCTTC.

This clone turned up a few times. The chain employs TRBV4-3 and TRBJ1-4; a weak D match, TRBD1 (5 bases). CDR3 length: 14 residues. Germline CDR1 is LGHNA and CDR2 is YSLEER. Between the trimmed V and J ends, which lost 0 bases and 13 bases, there was a span of 15 bases. The CDR3 nucleotides read TGCGCCAGCAGCCAAGATAATCGAGGACATATACTGTTTTTT. This gives the protein CASSQDNRGHILFF.

DNA for the CDR3: TGTGCCTGGAGTTTGGGGGGGGCCGGGACCCAGTACTTC. Translating it yields CAWSLGGAGTQYF. The J gene is TRBJ2-5, the V gene TRBV30, with D tentatively TRBD2 (7 bases). There are 13 residues in the CDR3. The germline gives CDR1 GTSNPN, CDR2 SVGIG (reference sequence). Trimming cost V 2 bases and J 7 bases, with 14 bases left between them.

V and J are TRBV6-5 and TRBJ1-3, with TRBD1 identical over 7 bases. Germline V CDR1 and CDR2: MNHEY, SVGAGI. The V segment lost 6 bases and the J segment 3 bases; nucleotides outside the gene matches: 8. The CDR3 has 15 residues. CDR3 sequence (DNA): TGTGCCAGCAGCCCAGGGGGTTTTTATGGAAACACCATATATTTT. Translation: CASSPGGFYGNTIYF.

This chain links TRBV28 with TRBJ2-1, with 10 bases lining up with TRBD2. V shed 3 bases and J 8 bases; nucleotides not matched to a gene: 10. Per germline, CDR1 MDHEN and CDR2 SYDVKM. The length of the CDR3 is 16 residues. CDR3: CASSFSPSGGRDEQFF. In DNA, the CDR3 is TGTGCCAGCAGTTTTTCTCCTAGCGGGGGCAGGGATGAGCAGTTCTTC.

CDR3 residues: CSVEDQEGGYFTDTQYF. The CDR3 nucleotides read TGCAGCGTTGAAGATCAGGAAGGGGGTTACTTCACAGATACGCAGTATTTT. The genes are TRBV29-1 and TRBJ2-3; maybe TRBD1 (6 bases). V was clipped by 0 bases and J by 2 bases, with 18 bases between them. This CDR3 spans 17 amino acids. Germline V gene sequence: CDR1 SQVTM, CDR2 ANQGSEA.

This clone was observed a few times. The J gene is TRBJ1-3, the V gene TRBV4-2; no firm D call. Germline CDR1 and CDR2: LGHNA and YNFKEQ. The germline V and J ends were trimmed by 1 base and 2 bases, with 9 bases remaining between them. The CDR3 totals 15 residues. CDR3 loop: CASSQGQTAGNTIYF. The CDR3 DNA reads TGTGCCAGCAGCCAAGGGCAGACTGCTGGAAACACCATATATTTT.

V usage is TRBV27 and J usage is TRBJ1-2; 9 bases fit TRBD1. The CDR3 has 13 amino acids. V gave up 8 bases and J gave up 6 bases; unmatched junction bases: 7. Germline-derived CDR1 and CDR2 are MNHEY and SMNVEV (reference sequence). Here the CDR3 reads CASGDRDRHGYTF. The DNA of the CDR3 is TGTGCCAGCGGGGACAGGGATAGGCATGGCTACACCTTC.

This clone was counted a few times. This chain connects TRBV19 to TRBJ1-2; D not resolved. The CDR3 has 15 residues. CDR1 is LNHDA and CDR2 is SQIVND in the germline V gene (reference sequence). Trimming left V 1 base short and J 2 bases short, with 11 bases between. Here the CDR3 DNA reads TGTGCCAGTAGTATAGGAACACCACTAAACTATGGCTACACCTTC. Protein sequence: CASSIGTPLNYGYTF.

V is TRBV20-1 and J is TRBJ2-1; no definite D call. CDR3 length equals 13 residues. Germline V lookup: CDR1 DFQATT, CDR2 SNEGSKA (reference sequence). V was cut by 3 bases and J by 0 bases, with 6 bases left in between. DNA of the CDR3: TGCAGTGCTAGTTTTAGCTCCTACAATGAGCAGTTCTTC. Translating it yields CSASFSSYNEQFF.

The genes are TRBV18 and TRBJ2-7; 8 bases align to TRBD1. Trimming at V came to 3 bases and at J to 3 bases, leaving 10 bases not matched to a gene. This CDR3 region has 16 residues. CDR1 and CDR2 from the germline V gene are KGHSH and LQKENI. This chain's CDR3 is CASSPKPGTGLYEQYF. Here the CDR3 DNA reads TGTGCCAGCTCACCTAAACCCGGGACAGGACTCTACGAGCAGTACTTC.

The V and J genes are TRBV27 and TRBJ2-7, with 11 positions matching TRBD1. The J segment lost 0 bases and the V segment lost 5 bases, leaving 3 bases of the junction unmatched. The CDR3 covers 15 residues. Germline CDR1 MNHEY, CDR2 SMNVEV (reference sequence). The CDR3, as DNA: TGTGCCAGCAGTATCGGGACAGGGGGCTCCTACGAGCAGTACTTC. This gives the protein CASSIGTGGSYEQYF.

The chain joins TRBV7-8 to TRBJ1-1, with D hard to call. Per germline, CDR1 SGHVS and CDR2 FQNEAQ. V lost 0 bases to trimming and J lost 8 bases, with 7 bases between them. The CDR3 spans 12 residues. DNA for the CDR3: TGTGCCAGCAGCTTAGCCGGAGGCGAAGCTTTCTTT. This codes for CASSLAGGEAFF.

This chain links TRBV7-2 with TRBJ2-7; 9 bases are shared with TRBD1. The ends lost 4 bases at V and 5 bases at J; junction bases unmatched: 3. CDR3 length equals 13 residues. The V gene's germline CDR1 is SGHTA and CDR2 FQGNSA. The CDR3 coding sequence is TGTGCCAGCAGCTCACAGGGGGCTAACGAGCAGTACTTC. This gives the protein CASSSQGANEQYF.

This clone came up once. The CDR3 region has the DNA TGTGCCAGCAGACGAGACAGGGGCGCCAATAACTATGGCTACACCTTC. It is translated as CASRRDRGANNYGYTF. V is TRBV5-6 and J is TRBJ1-2; TRBD1 aligns across 8 bases. V lost 5 bases, J lost 1 base, and 10 bases stayed unmatched. CDR1 and CDR2 from the germline V gene are SGHDT and YYEEEE. The CDR3 has 16 residues.

This chain connects TRBV27 to TRBJ2-1, with 8 bases lining up with TRBD2. Germline values: CDR1 MNHEY, CDR2 SMNVEV (reference sequence). The V segment lost 5 bases and the J segment 9 bases; nucleotides outside the gene matches: 9. The CDR3 runs to 14 residues. CDR3 nucleotides: TGTGCCAGCAGTCTCTCGGGACTAGGGGGTGAGCAGTTCTTC. Its translation: CASSLSGLGGEQFF.

The chain combines TRBV2 with TRBJ1-4; weak D call: TRBD1 (6 bases). CDR1 is SNHLY and CDR2 is FYNNEI in the germline V gene. V lost 9 bases and J 8 bases, leaving 16 bases between the germline ends. The CDR3 sequence is 13 residues long. The CDR3 loop is CASQGTGQEKLFF. Written as DNA, the CDR3 is TGTGCCAGTCAGGGAACAGGGCAGGAAAAACTGTTTTTT.

This clone was seen just once. J is TRBJ2-1 and V is TRBV19, with TRBD2 identical over 8 bases. CDR3 size: 16 residues. V dropped 6 bases and J dropped 9; count of bases not matched to a gene: 16. The germline V gene encodes CDR1 LNHDA and CDR2 SQIVND (reference sequence). CDR3 amino acids: CASSRGSGSNSAEQFF. In DNA, the CDR3 is TGTGCCAGTAGCCGAGGGAGCGGGAGCAACTCCGCTGAGCAGTTCTTC.

V usage is TRBV7-9 and J usage is TRBJ2-7; 8 nucleotides align to TRBD1. Germline V CDR1 and CDR2: SEHNR, FQNEAQ (reference sequence). The junction had 13 bases not matched to a gene; V was cut back by 6 bases and J by 6 bases. This CDR3 contains 15 residues. The CDR3, as DNA: TGTGCCAGCAGTCCTCAGGGGGCGGCGGTGGCCGAGCAGTACTTC. This sequence encodes CASSPQGAAVAEQYF.

This rearrangement joins TRBV5-6 to TRBJ2-7; 7 bases are shared with TRBD2. The CDR3 is 12 residues long. Germline assignment: CDR1 SGHDT and CDR2 YYEEEE. V was pared by 2 bases and J by 6 bases, with 2 bases of the junction left unmatched. CDR3 bases: TGTGCCAGCAGCTTCACGGGAGGCGAGCAGTACTTC. Translation gives CASSFTGGEQYF.